The clone carrying this T cell receptor (beta chain) was recorded many times. Its antigen is currently unknown. These data belong to a study of CD8 T cells in ankylosing spondylitis. General study points: Reports of some motif variants in reactive arthritis synovial fluid and blood predate this one. Researchers reportedly found disease-linked clones significantly enriched in matched ankylosing spondylitis synovial fluid. There was a TCR beta motif, made of 7 or 8 highly homologous variants, that appeared characteristic of ankylosing spondylitis blood.

Preparation of TCR beta libraries was done by quantitative 5'-RACE with molecular barcodes. TCRdb re-derived calls from the 5' RACE reads in MiXCR, one entry per CDR3 protein. Of some 27,000 distinct CDR3 sequences detected, about 5.1% appear once; the ten largest clones hold 1.8%. The CDR3 runs 17 residues. V lost 1 base, J lost 5 bases, and 9 bases stayed unmatched. Germline CDR1 SGDLS, CDR2 YYNGEE. The source material was blood, either unsorted or a sorted T cell fraction (not recorded which). V and J are TRBV9 and TRBJ2-5; 12 bases fit TRBD2. The receptor's source is a female donor with ankylosing spondylitis or in good health (not recorded which). CDR3 DNA: TGTGCCAGCAGCGTAAGTCCTAGCGGGGGGGCCTTGGAGACCCAGTACTTC. It encodes CASSVSPSGGALETQYF.